This entry features one T cell receptor beta chain sequence. cDNA prepared by RNA extraction and subsequent reverse transcription served as the template for sequencing. TCRdb's table, derived via immunoSEQ multiplex PCR, lists solely in-frame clones and lacks some. The sample lists hundreds of thousands of clones, approximately 67% occurring once. This sample stems from a study of CD8+ T cells in alopecia areata. Treatment specified: oral pan-JAK inhibitor, 5-10 mg twice daily. Trimming took off 1 base at V and 0 bases at J, with 15 bases between the two ends. The CDR3 is made up of 18 amino acids. Germline CDR1 SGHAT, CDR2 FQNNGV.

The TCR comes from a human donor with alopecia areata. Sequenced material: CD4+ T cells sorted from blood, taken at approximately week 45, from a patient treated with tofacitinib. V and J are TRBV11-2 and TRBJ1-4, with D perhaps matching TRBD1 (5 bases). CDR3 loop: CASSLAFTGSATNEKLFF. In nucleotides, the CDR3 is TGTGCCAGCAGCTTAGCATTCACAGGCTCCGCAACTAATGAAAAACTGTTTTTT.